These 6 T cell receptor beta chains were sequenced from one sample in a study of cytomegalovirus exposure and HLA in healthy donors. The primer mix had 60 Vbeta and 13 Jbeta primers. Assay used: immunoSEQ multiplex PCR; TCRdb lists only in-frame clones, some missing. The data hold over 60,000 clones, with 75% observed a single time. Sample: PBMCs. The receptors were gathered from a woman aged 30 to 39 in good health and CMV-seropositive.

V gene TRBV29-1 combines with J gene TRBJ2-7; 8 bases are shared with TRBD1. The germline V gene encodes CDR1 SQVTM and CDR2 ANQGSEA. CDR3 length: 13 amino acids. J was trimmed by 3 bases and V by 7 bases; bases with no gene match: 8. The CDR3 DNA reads TGCAGCGGTCAAAGGACAGGGAGCTACGAGCAGTACTTC. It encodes CSGQRTGSYEQYF.

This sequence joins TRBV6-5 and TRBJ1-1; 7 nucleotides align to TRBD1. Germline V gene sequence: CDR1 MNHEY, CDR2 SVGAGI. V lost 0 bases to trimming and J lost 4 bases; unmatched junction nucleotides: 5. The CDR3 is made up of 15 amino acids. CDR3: CASSYSPRGSTEAFF. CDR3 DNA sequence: TGTGCCAGCAGTTACTCTCCCAGGGGGAGCACTGAAGCTTTCTTT.

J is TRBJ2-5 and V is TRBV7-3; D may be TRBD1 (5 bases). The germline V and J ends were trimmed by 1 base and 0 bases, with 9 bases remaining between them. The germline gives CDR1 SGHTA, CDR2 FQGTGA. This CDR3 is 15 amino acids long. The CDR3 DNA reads TGTGCCAGCAGCTTAAAGGGGTCGTACCAAGAGACCCAGTACTTC. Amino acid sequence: CASSLKGSYQETQYF. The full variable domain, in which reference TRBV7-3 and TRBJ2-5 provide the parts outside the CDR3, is GAGVSQTPSNKVTEKGKYVELRCDPISGHTALYWYRQSLGQGPEFLIYFQGTGAADDSGLPNDRFFAVRPEGSVSTLKIQRTERGDSAVYLCASSLKGSYQETQYFGPGTRLLVL.

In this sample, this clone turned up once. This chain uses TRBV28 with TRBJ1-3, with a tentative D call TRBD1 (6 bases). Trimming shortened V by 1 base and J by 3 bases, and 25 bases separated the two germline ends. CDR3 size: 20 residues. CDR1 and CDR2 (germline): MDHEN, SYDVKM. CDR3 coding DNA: TGTGCCAGCAGTTTATTTCTGGTATCGGGGGGCGAATCTTTTGGAAACACCATATATTTT. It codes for CASSLFLVSGGESFGNTIYF.

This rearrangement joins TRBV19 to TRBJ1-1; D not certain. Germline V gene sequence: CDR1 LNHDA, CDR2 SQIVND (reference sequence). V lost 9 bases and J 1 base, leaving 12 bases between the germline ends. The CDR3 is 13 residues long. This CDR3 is CASDHRGNTEAFF. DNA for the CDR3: TGTGCCAGCGATCATCGGGGGAACACTGAAGCTTTCTTT.

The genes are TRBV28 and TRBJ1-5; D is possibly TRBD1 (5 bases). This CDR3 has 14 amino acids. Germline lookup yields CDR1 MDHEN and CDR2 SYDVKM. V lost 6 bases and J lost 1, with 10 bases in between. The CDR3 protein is CASRPGGSNQPQHF. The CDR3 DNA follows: TGTGCCAGCAGGCCCGGGGGGAGCAATCAGCCCCAGCATTTT.